The 4 T cell receptor beta chains reported below all come from one sample, sequenced in a study of T cells in Graves' hyperthyroidism and ophthalmopathy. Amplified TCR beta CDR3 regions came from RNA transcripts. TCR CDR3 underwent first-round RT-PCR with the HTBI primer set. In TCRdb, the multiplex PCR reads were re-called with MiXCR into one record per CDR3 protein. The repertoire holds about 290,000 distinct CDR3 sequences, 17% seen once, with around 58% in the top ten. Sample: blood. All receptors derive from an older woman with Graves' ophthalmopathy.

This clonotype was detected ten times or more. This chain connects TRBV28 to TRBJ1-5; unclear D gene. V was pared by 2 bases and J by 15 bases, with 14 bases between. This CDR3 region has 12 residues. Germline V gene lookup returns CDR1 MDHEN and CDR2 SYDVKM. CDR3 coding DNA: TGTGCCAGCAGTTTACGAGAGACACGGCGGCATTTT. The encoded protein is CASSLRETRRHF.

The chain links TRBV6-1 to TRBJ2-7, with 8 bases aligning to TRBD1. From germline, CDR1 is MNHNS and CDR2 SASEGT. The trim removed 7 bases at V and 4 bases at J, leaving 6 bases unmatched. This CDR3 has 13 residues. CDR3 bases: TGTGCCAGCACCACAGGACAGGGATACGAGCAGTACTTC. Its translation is CASTTGQGYEQYF.

This chain uses TRBV6-5 with TRBJ1-1, with D uncertain. The CDR3 covers 14 residues. V lost 0 bases and J 1 base, leaving 6 bases between the germline ends. Germline V lookup: CDR1 MNHEY, CDR2 SVGAGI. As DNA, the CDR3 is TGTGCCAGCAGTTACTCGCAGCCGAACACTGAAGCTTTCTTT. Encoded protein: CASSYSQPNTEAFF.

This clonotype has just a few counts. The chain carries TRBV11-2 and TRBJ1-6, with D tentatively TRBD1 (5 bases). Germline values: CDR1 SGHAT, CDR2 FQNNGV. Trimming removed 1 base at V and 6 bases at J, with 10 bases between. The CDR3 covers 15 residues. Here the CDR3 reads CASSLVQGGNSPLHF. CDR3 DNA: TGTGCCAGCAGCTTAGTCCAGGGCGGTAATTCACCCCTCCACTTT.